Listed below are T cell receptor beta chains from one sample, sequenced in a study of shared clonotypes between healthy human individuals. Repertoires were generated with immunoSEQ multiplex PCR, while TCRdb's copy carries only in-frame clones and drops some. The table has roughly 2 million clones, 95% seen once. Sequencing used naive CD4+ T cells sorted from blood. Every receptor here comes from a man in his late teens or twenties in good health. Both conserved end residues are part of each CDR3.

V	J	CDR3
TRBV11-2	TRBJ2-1	CASSLVGSGTYNEQFF
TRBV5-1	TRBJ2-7	CASRPAGVRYEQYF
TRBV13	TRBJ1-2	CASSLQPGGYTF
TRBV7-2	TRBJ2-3	CASSLKTRASTDTQYF
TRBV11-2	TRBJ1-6	CASSLDPGGSPLHF
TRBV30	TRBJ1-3	CAWQRNAGGRGNTIYF
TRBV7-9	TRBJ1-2	CASSLGPGAPYGYTF
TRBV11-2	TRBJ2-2	CASTPGLAEPLNTGELFF
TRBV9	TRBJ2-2	CASSPMNRGTGELFF
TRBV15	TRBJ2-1	CATSRGPDEQFF
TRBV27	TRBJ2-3	CASSPDTSTQYF
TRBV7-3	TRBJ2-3	CASSFPPGGPTDTQYF
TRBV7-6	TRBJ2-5	CASSAGQNQETQYF
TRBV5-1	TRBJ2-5	CASSLAPSGSRETQYF
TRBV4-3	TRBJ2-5	CASSPGQDPQETQYF
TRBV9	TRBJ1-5	CASSGGQGVGQPQHF
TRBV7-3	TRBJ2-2	CASSLPDREGTGELFF
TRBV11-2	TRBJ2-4	CASSGATREVENIQYF
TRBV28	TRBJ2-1	CASSSTGDNEQFF
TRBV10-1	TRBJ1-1	CASSNQGAYTEAFF
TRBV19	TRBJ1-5	CATRSRRADSNQPQHF
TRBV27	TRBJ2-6	CASSLKAAVVSGANVLTF
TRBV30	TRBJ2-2	CAWSQRDRAHGELFF
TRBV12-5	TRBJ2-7	CASGPGTPWNEQYF
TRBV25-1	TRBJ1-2	CASSRDYGYTF
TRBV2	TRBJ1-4	CAMQESGNEKLFF
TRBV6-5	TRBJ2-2	CASSRQGTGELFF
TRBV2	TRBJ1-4	CASRGQLGNEKLFF